This is a list of T cell receptor beta chains from one sample in a study of T cells in Graves' hyperthyroidism and ophthalmopathy. TCRdb re-analysed the multiplex PCR reads in MiXCR, keeping a single row per CDR3 protein. The data show some 570,000 distinct CDR3 sequences, roughly 18% seen once. Material for sequencing was blood. Receptor source: a woman aged 18-30 years with Graves' ophthalmopathy. CDR3s include the opening cysteine and the closing phenylalanine or tryptophan. Each record gives: J gene, V gene, clone size, CDR3 protein. Size is omitted from some rows. Given values are once, few, many or a class for expanded clones.

>TRBJ1-2|TRBV20-1|NA
CSGQRDYGYTF
>TRBJ2-1|TRBV2|many
CASSASGRTHEQFF
>TRBJ1-2|TRBV9|NA
CASSVDGDFLYGYTF
>TRBJ2-7|TRBV14|NA
CASSRAGETTYEQYF
>TRBJ1-1|TRBV13|few
CASSSPRGLNTEAFF
>TRBJ2-5|TRBV19|few
CASSMVGSQETQYF
>TRBJ2-3|TRBV6-2/TRBV6-3|few
CAAVAGGGATDTQYF
>TRBJ2-3|TRBV7-9|many
CASSLRTGPSTDTQYF
>TRBJ2-2|TRBV29-1|few
CSGRTAGRGDTGELFF
>TRBJ1-2|TRBV29-1|many
CSVDRQTNYGYTF
>TRBJ1-3|TRBV5-1|many
CASSPGRRPDTIYF
>TRBJ2-3|TRBV20-1|NA
CSARGVSTDTQYF
>TRBJ2-2|TRBV5-6|NA
CASSFSGGQGTGELFF
>TRBJ2-7|TRBV4-1|few
CASSSPRRDNEQYF
>TRBJ2-2|TRBV11-2|many
CASSLGDRGRGTGELFF
>TRBJ2-1|TRBV9|NA
CASSVSGGSEQFF
>TRBJ1-2|TRBV28|many
CASLSPGQVNYGYTF
>TRBJ1-2|TRBV20-1|NA
CSAKEDRGLAYGYTF
>TRBJ1-1|TRBV19|few
CASSTTGEAFF
>TRBJ2-1|TRBV29-1|few
CSVEDRVNEQFF
>TRBJ2-5|TRBV6-1|NA
CASKGDSETQYF
>TRBJ2-1|TRBV14|few
CASSQEFWGFYNEQFF
>TRBJ2-7|TRBV20-1|NA
CSASRGASASSSYEQYF
>TRBJ1-5|TRBV2|few
CASSEALGSSGTWPQHF
>TRBJ2-6|TRBV5-5|NA
CASSLFWTLSSGANVLTF
>TRBJ2-7|TRBV11-2|many
CASSLETEGVITYEQYF
>TRBJ2-1|TRBV10-3|NA
CANAPGQGAVRGEQFF